The rows below give T cell receptor beta chains drawn from one sample of a study of blood T cell repertoires in COVID-19. The assay was immunoSEQ multiplex PCR, and TCRdb's table has in-frame clones only and misses some. The sample has some 400,000 clones, approximately 89% seen once. Sequencing used PBMCs or T cells enriched from blood (not recorded which). Receptors originate from a woman aged 40 to 49 who had been exposed to COVID-19. The CDR3 runs from the conserved cysteine through the conserved F or W. The D gene is left open where the match is weak. Expanded clones are given a class, and other clones once, few, many or no size at all.

>12|TRBV7-2|TRBJ1-2|.|.
TGTGCCAGCAGTTCGGGGAGATATGGCTACACCTTC
CASSSGRYGYTF
>11|TRBV7-3|TRBJ2-7|.|once
TGTGCCAGCAGCTTACCATACGAGCAGTACTTC
CASSLPYEQYF
>15|TRBV6-5|TRBJ2-2|.|once
TGTGCCAGCAGTTACGACGGACTGAACACCGGGGAGCTGTTTTTT
CASSYDGLNTGELFF
>13|TRBV7-8|TRBJ1-4|.|.
TGTGCCAGCAGCTTGCAGGGTAGCGAAAAACTGTTTTTT
CASSLQGSEKLFF
>13|TRBV19|TRBJ2-3|TRBD1|once
TGTGCCAGTAGTACAGACAGGGGCGATACGCAGTATTTT
CASSTDRGDTQYF
>16|TRBV7-2|TRBJ2-7|TRBD2|.
TGTGCCAGCAGCAGGGGACTAGCGGGGGGGTCCGGGGAGCAGTACTTC
CASSRGLAGGSGEQYF
>13|TRBV5-1|TRBJ1-6|.|.
TGCGCCAGCAGCCTGGACGGACCGGGATTCCTCCACTTT
CASSLDGPGFLHF
>14|TRBV7-9|TRBJ1-2|.|once
TGTGCCAGCAGCTTAACAGCTACAGGTTATGGCTACACCTTC
CASSLTATGYGYTF
>16|TRBV19|TRBJ2-5|TRBD2|.
TGTGCCAGTAGTATAGTACTAGCGGTCCAACAAGAGACCCAGTACTTC
CASSIVLAVQQETQYF
>15|TRBV19|TRBJ1-6|TRBD1|once
TGTGCCAGTAGTACAGGGACAGGTTATAATTCACCCCTCCACTTT
CASSTGTGYNSPLHF
>15|TRBV7-9|TRBJ1-2|TRBD1|.
TGTGCCAGCAGCCGTCAGGGACAGGGGGCACGTGGCTACACCTTC
CASSRQGQGARGYTF
>19|TRBV6-1|TRBJ2-6|.|.
TGTGCCAGCAGTGAATGGCTACAGGGATTGGGTTCTGGGGCCAACGTCCTGACTTTC
CASSEWLQGLGSGANVLTF
>14|TRBV24-1|TRBJ1-1|.|.
TGTGCCACCAGTGCCACAGGGATGAACACTGAAGCTTTCTTT
CATSATGMNTEAFF
>14|TRBV13|TRBJ2-5|.|.
TGTGCCAGCAGCTTAATGACAGGCCAAGAGACCCAGTACTTC
CASSLMTGQETQYF
>14|TRBV9|TRBJ1-5|.|.
TGTGCCAGCAGCGTGGGACAAAACAATCAGCCCCAGCATTTT
CASSVGQNNQPQHF
>12|TRBV28|TRBJ2-1|.|.
TGTGCCAGCAGCCGGGACATCAATGAGCAGTTCTTC
CASSRDINEQFF
>16|TRBV5-5|TRBJ2-3|.|.
TGTGCCAGCAGCCCCCGGTCCGTCCCAACCACAGATACGCAGTATTTT
CASSPRSVPTTDTQYF
>15|TRBV4-2|TRBJ1-4|.|once
TGTGCCAGCAGCCAAGATATCGGGGGAAATGAAAAACTGTTTTTT
CASSQDIGGNEKLFF
>15|TRBV5-6|TRBJ1-2|TRBD1|once
TGTGCCAGCAGCCAAGTGACAGGGGGCTACTATGGCTACACCTTC
CASSQVTGGYYGYTF
>15|TRBV7-2|TRBJ1-4|TRBD1|once
TGTGCCAGCAGCTTAGAGGGGGACAGAAATGAAAAACTGTTTTTT
CASSLEGDRNEKLFF
>12|TRBV12-3/TRBV12-4|TRBJ1-2|.|.
TGTGCCAGCAGTTACAGGCCCTATGGCTACACCTTC
CASSYRPYGYTF
>17|TRBV25-1|TRBJ2-5|TRBD2|once
TGTGCCAGCAGTCCCTGGGGGGTTTTAGCGGGAGGGGAGACCCAGTACTTC
CASSPWGVLAGGETQYF